Presented here are 17 T cell receptor beta chains from one specimen sequenced in a study of T-cell reconstitution after alpha-beta-depleted transplantation in children. Unique molecular identifiers were built into the TCRbeta library. Each CDR3 protein is one row after TCRdb ran MiXCR on the PCR reads. The sample holds 250,000 to 400,000 distinct CDR3 sequences; roughly 21% are singletons and the top ten take roughly 9.7%. The sequencing here drew on PBMCs, mostly from graft donor cells, taken 180 days after TCRalphabeta/CD19-depleted stem cell transplant. The receptor set was obtained from a male patient aged 10 to 17 who had a stem cell transplant for acute lymphoblastic leukemia, so the T cells may come from the graft donor.

This clonotype was seen only a few times. V gene TRBV27 combines with J gene TRBJ2-1, with 11 positions matching TRBD2. Germline CDR1 reads MNHEY; CDR2 reads SMNVEV (reference sequence). With 3 bases clipped from V and 4 bases from J, the junction kept 8 bases outside the gene matches. The CDR3 runs to 17 residues. The CDR3 DNA is TGTGCCAGCAGTTTCCTCGGACTAGCGGGCCAGTACAATGAGCAGTTCTTC. It is translated as CASSFLGLAGQYNEQFF.

On this clonotype itself: A read error may produce the germline difference seen at one junction end. The V call is TRBV27, the J call TRBJ2-7; a weak D match, TRBD1 (6 bases). Germline V lookup: CDR1 MNHEY, CDR2 SMNVEV (reference sequence). The CDR3 has 14 residues. The CDR3 DNA reads TGTGCCAGCAGTTTATACCAGGGGACCTACGGGCAGTACTTC. Translated, it gives CASSLYQGTYGQYF.

V usage is TRBV4-2 and J usage is TRBJ2-3, with 12 bases aligning to TRBD2. The germline V gene has CDR1 LGHNA and CDR2 YNFKEQ. After removal of 6 bases from V and 0 bases from J, the junction contained 7 bases not matched to a gene. This CDR3 comprises 17 residues. CDR3 bases: TGTGCCAGCAGGAGGGGACTAGCGGGTAAAAGCACAGATACGCAGTATTTT. It codes for CASRRGLAGKSTDTQYF.

This clonotype has just a few counts. This chain connects TRBV4-1 to TRBJ2-7; 7 bases map to TRBD2. CDR3 length: 14 residues. Germline CDR1 and CDR2: MGHRA and YSYEKL. The trim removed 0 bases at V and 4 bases at J, leaving 3 bases unmatched. CDR3 in amino acids: CASSQEAGAYEQYF. For the CDR3, the DNA is TGCGCCAGCAGCCAAGAGGCGGGAGCGTACGAGCAGTACTTC.

The rearrangement uses TRBV20-1 and TRBJ2-2; maybe TRBD2 (6 bases). The V gene's germline CDR1 is DFQATT and CDR2 SNEGSKA (reference sequence). The V and J ends lost 0 bases and 7 bases respectively, with 9 bases between them. This CDR3 has 13 amino acids. The CDR3 here is CSARDPGVGELFF. Written as DNA, the CDR3 is TGCAGTGCTAGAGACCCGGGGGTCGGGGAGCTGTTTTTT.

The chain carries TRBV27 and TRBJ1-6; perhaps TRBD1 as D (5 bases). Germline CDR1 reads MNHEY; CDR2 reads SMNVEV (reference sequence). CDR3 length: 15 residues. V was pared by 1 base and J by 5 bases, with 9 bases between. CDR3 coding DNA: TGTGCCAGCAGTTTATTTGACAGAAATAATTCACCCCTCCACTTT. This encodes CASSLFDRNNSPLHF.

This clonotype was found a few times. The chain is built from TRBV7-9 and TRBJ1-1; D call uncertain. The CDR3 is made up of 16 amino acids. The V gene's germline CDR1 is SEHNR and CDR2 FQNEAQ (reference sequence). V dropped 5 bases and J dropped 4 bases, with 20 bases sitting between them. The CDR3 loop is CASSLLYEGGSTEAFF. CDR3 coding DNA: TGTGCCAGCAGCCTACTGTACGAGGGCGGGAGCACTGAAGCTTTCTTT.

The chain couples TRBV12-3 or TRBV12-4 to TRBJ2-7, with 8 bases identical to TRBD2. This CDR3 contains 13 residues. J was trimmed by 4 bases and V by 8 bases; bases with no gene match: 7. CDR3 region: CASASGRRYEQYF. Here the CDR3 DNA reads TGTGCCAGCGCAAGCGGGAGAAGGTACGAGCAGTACTTC.

V gene TRBV6-4 combines with J gene TRBJ2-1; tentative D call: TRBD1 (5 bases). Germline V lookup: CDR1 MRHNA, CDR2 SNTAGT. Trimming stripped 0 bases from V and 7 bases from J, with 13 bases between. CDR3 length equals 15 residues. The CDR3 DNA is TGTGCCAGCAGTGACTCACCCAGGGTAAGGAATGAGCAGTTCTTC. Translation gives CASSDSPRVRNEQFF.

In its sample, this clonotype was seen a few times. The chain joins TRBV12-3 or TRBV12-4 to TRBJ2-5, with TRBD2 matching over 10 bases. Unmatched junction bases numbered 7, after V lost 8 bases and J lost 4 bases. The CDR3 has 14 residues. For the CDR3, the DNA is TGTGCCAGCGAGAGCGGGAGGGCTCGAGAGACCCAGTACTTC. This translates into CASESGRARETQYF.

This sequence joins TRBV5-1 and TRBJ2-5, with 14 nucleotides matching TRBD2. J gave up 3 bases and V 0 bases, and 1 base lay outside the gene matches. CDR3 length: 16 residues. Per the germline V gene, CDR1 is SGHRS and CDR2 is YFSETQ. The CDR3 protein is CASSLAGLAGEETQYF. In nucleotides, the CDR3 is TGCGCCAGCAGCTTGGCGGGACTAGCGGGAGAAGAGACCCAGTACTTC.

The DNA for the CDR3 is TGTGCCAGCAGTTTATTACTAGCGGGAGGTTCTGATGAGCAGTTCTTC. Translated, it gives CASSLLLAGGSDEQFF. The V gene is TRBV27, the J gene TRBJ2-1, with 12 nucleotides matching TRBD2. The CDR3 length is 16 residues. Trimming removed 1 base from V and 8 bases from J; junction bases left unmatched: 6. Germline lookup yields CDR1 MNHEY and CDR2 SMNVEV (reference sequence).

This clonotype appeared a few times. The chain uses TRBV29-1 and TRBJ2-2, with D tentatively TRBD1 (6 bases). V was cut by 4 bases and J by 0 bases, with 12 bases left in between. Germline values: CDR1 SQVTM, CDR2 ANQGSEA. The CDR3 is 15 amino acids. CDR3 coding DNA: TGCAGCGTTGGCTGGGACACCTCGAACACCGGGGAGCTGTTTTTT. Protein sequence: CSVGWDTSNTGELFF.

This clonotype has more than one count but fewer than ten. This chain links TRBV12-3 or TRBV12-4 with TRBJ1-2, with a weak D call TRBD1 (6 bases). The CDR3 is made up of 14 amino acids. V lost 6 bases, J lost 4 bases, and 15 bases lay in between. CDR3 loop: CASSPHRASYGYTF. CDR3 bases: TGTGCCAGCAGCCCCCACAGGGCTTCCTATGGCTACACCTTC.

The chain is built from TRBV4-2 and TRBJ2-1; unclear D gene. Per the germline V gene, CDR1 is LGHNA and CDR2 is YNFKEQ. The CDR3 spans 12 residues. Trimming pared 1 base from V and 5 bases from J, leaving 3 bases between. DNA of the CDR3: TGTGCCAGCAGCCAAGCAAACAATGAGCAGTTCTTC. This sequence encodes CASSQANNEQFF.

This clonotype showed up just a few times. The chain is built from TRBV12-3 or TRBV12-4 and TRBJ2-4; D uncertain. The CDR3 runs to 16 residues. V was pared by 0 bases and J by 0 bases, with 9 bases between. The CDR3 region has the DNA TGTGCCAGCAGTTTAGCGCTAGTCAGAGCCAAAAACATTCAGTACTTC. Its translation is CASSLALVRAKNIQYF.

J is TRBJ1-2 and V is TRBV12-3 or TRBV12-4; possibly TRBD1 for D (6 bases). Deletions cut 2 bases from V and 2 bases from J, with 15 bases between. CDR3 length: 16 amino acids. CDR3: CASSLMGQGKNYGYTF. Here the CDR3 DNA reads TGTGCCAGCAGTTTAATGGGGCAGGGGAAGAACTATGGCTACACCTTC.